This entry lists 20 T cell receptor beta chains sequenced from one sample in a study of shared clonotypes between healthy human individuals. The naive CD8 population came from CD45RO-negative cells selected for CCR7, without terminally differentiated effector memory CD45RA+ cells. TCRdb's table, derived via immunoSEQ multiplex PCR, lists solely in-frame clones and lacks some. This sample has 450,000 to 700,000 clones, with 95% to 96% found just once. The sample was naive CD8+ T cells sorted from blood. These receptors originate from a woman in her 30s in good health.

This chain joins TRBV6-5 and TRBJ1-2, with D unresolved. CDR3 length: 12 amino acids. The germline V gene encodes CDR1 MNHEY and CDR2 SVGAGI. The ends were cut back, 0 bases at V and 8 bases at J, with 7 bases in the middle. CDR3: CASSYSVRGYTF. CDR3 nucleotides: TGTGCCAGCAGTTACTCCGTGCGGGGCTACACCTTC.

Notes on this clone: This sample includes further DNA sequences coding for the same CDR3. The chain combines TRBV27 with TRBJ2-1; 11 positions agree with TRBD2. The V gene's germline CDR1 is MNHEY and CDR2 SMNVEV (reference sequence). V lost 5 bases to trimming and J lost 3 bases; unmatched junction nucleotides: 6. The CDR3 is made up of 16 amino acids. The CDR3, as DNA: TGTGCCAGCAGTCTTAGCGGGACTAGCGGCTACAATGAGCAGTTCTTC. It is translated as CASSLSGTSGYNEQFF.

A remark on this clone: Other DNA variants within this sample encode the same CDR3. The gene calls are TRBV27 and TRBJ2-1; the D gene is possibly TRBD2 (6 bases). Germline-derived CDR1 and CDR2 are MNHEY and SMNVEV (reference sequence). The germline V and J ends were trimmed by 0 bases and 6 bases, with 9 bases remaining between them. This CDR3 contains 14 residues. The CDR3 protein is CASSLSGGRNEQFF. The DNA of the CDR3 is TGTGCCAGCAGTTTATCTGGAGGGCGCAATGAGCAGTTCTTC.

The chain employs TRBV7-6 and TRBJ2-3; TRBD2 agrees at 7 bases. Trimming cost V 6 bases and J 5 bases; bases outside gene matches: 8. The CDR3 is 14 residues long. The V gene's germline CDR1 is SGHVS and CDR2 FNYEAQ. CDR3 in DNA: TGTGCCAGCAGGGGCGGGAGCATGGGAGATACGCAGTATTTT. Its translation is CASRGGSMGDTQYF.

This chain links TRBV7-9 with TRBJ2-2, with unresolved D. This CDR3 spans 13 amino acids. The V and J ends lost 5 bases and 5 bases respectively, with 9 bases between them. Per germline, CDR1 SEHNR and CDR2 FQNEAQ (reference sequence). Here the CDR3 DNA reads TGTGCCAGCAGCACGCCGATAACCGGGGAGCTGTTTTTT. Encoded protein: CASSTPITGELFF.

This chain joins TRBV7-6 and TRBJ2-7, with 9 bases fitting TRBD1. The ends lost 4 bases at V and 4 bases at J; junction bases unmatched: 11. Germline values: CDR1 SGHVS, CDR2 FNYEAQ. The CDR3 extends over 16 amino acids. CDR3 sequence: CASSSYRQGGRYEQYF. The CDR3 coding sequence is TGTGCCAGCAGCTCCTACCGACAGGGGGGAAGGTACGAGCAGTACTTC.

This chain connects TRBV7-6 to TRBJ2-1; D remains ambiguous. The CDR3 is made up of 14 amino acids. V dropped 5 bases and J dropped 8 bases, with 16 bases sitting between them. Germline V CDR1 and CDR2: SGHVS, FNYEAQ. DNA of the CDR3: TGTGCCAGCAGCCCCGTTGGGAACGGCGATGAGCAGTTCTTC. This encodes CASSPVGNGDEQFF.

V usage is TRBV27 and J usage is TRBJ2-1, with 9 bases identical to TRBD2. J lost 0 bases, V lost 5 bases, and 20 bases had no gene match. CDR1 is MNHEY and CDR2 is SMNVEV in the germline V gene (reference sequence). The CDR3 contains 21 residues. This CDR3 reads CASSTPGTSYPTGSSYNEQFF. Written as DNA, the CDR3 is TGTGCCAGCAGTACCCCCGGGACTAGCTACCCCACCGGGAGCTCCTACAATGAGCAGTTCTTC.

This rearrangement joins TRBV7-8 to TRBJ2-2; 8 bases align to TRBD2. Germline V gene lookup returns CDR1 SGHVS and CDR2 FQNEAQ. V shed 5 bases and J 6 bases; nucleotides not matched to a gene: 8. The CDR3 spans 15 residues. CDR3 sequence reads: CASSPSGRRAGELFF. The CDR3, as DNA: TGTGCCAGCAGCCCCAGCGGGAGAAGGGCCGGGGAGCTGTTTTTT.

This CDR3 is CASSLNLQGNSYEQYF. The CDR3 DNA is TGTGCCAGCAGCCTAAACCTACAGGGTAATAGCTACGAGCAGTACTTC. The chain employs TRBV28 and TRBJ2-7; weak D call: TRBD1 (6 bases). The germline CDR1 and CDR2 sequences are MDHEN and SYDVKM. V was pared by 6 bases and J by 3 bases, with 21 bases between. CDR3 size: 16 residues.

Concerning this clone: The same CDR3 is also encoded by other DNA sequences in this sample. This chain connects TRBV27 to TRBJ2-7; D remains unclear. In germline, CDR1 is MNHEY, CDR2 SMNVEV (reference sequence). CDR3 size: 14 residues. V lost 2 bases and J lost 1, with 9 bases in between. The CDR3 bases are TGTGCCAGCAGTTTACGTTCGCCATCCTACGAGCAGTACTTC. Residues: CASSLRSPSYEQYF.

For this clone: The junction does not match germline at one end; this may be a read error. The chain combines TRBV30 with TRBJ2-7; 8 bases agree with TRBD1. This CDR3 has 13 amino acids. Looked up from germline, CDR1 is GTSNPN and CDR2 is SVGIG (reference sequence). As DNA, the CDR3 is TGTGCCTGGAGTACCGACAACCGACAGGGGTCCCGCTTC. This encodes CAWSTDNRQGSRF.

This clone was recorded once. The chain couples TRBV7-3 to TRBJ1-1; no clear D. The CDR3 totals 8 residues. Germline lookup yields CDR1 SGHTA and CDR2 FQGTGA. In DNA, the CDR3 is TGTTCGGACGAGGGAGCTTTCTTT. Its protein product is CSDEGAFF.

The chain has TRBV5-4 and TRBJ2-1; 10 bases align to TRBD2. The J segment lost 6 bases and the V segment lost 0 bases, leaving 6 bases of the junction unmatched. The CDR3 is made up of 16 amino acids. The V gene's germline CDR1 is SGHNT and CDR2 YYREEE (reference sequence). CDR3 protein: CASSLGLAGDINEQFF. Written as DNA, the CDR3 is TGTGCCAGCAGCTTGGGCCTAGCGGGAGATATCAATGAGCAGTTCTTC.

The chain combines TRBV28 with TRBJ1-4; TRBD1 might be the D (5 bases). Germline-derived CDR1 and CDR2 are MDHEN and SYDVKM. The CDR3 totals 14 residues. V gave up 2 bases and J gave up 6 bases, with 10 bases separating them. The CDR3 sequence: CASSLDGGDEKLFF. The DNA for the CDR3 is TGTGCCAGCAGTTTAGACGGGGGGGATGAAAAACTGTTTTTT.

The CDR3 region has the DNA TGTGCCAGCAGCGTAGCAGGGGGGGCCGAGCAGTACTTC. As protein: CASSVAGGAEQYF. The V call is TRBV9, the J call TRBJ2-7; D assignment may be TRBD1 or TRBD2 (7 bases each). Trimming took off 0 bases at V and 6 bases at J, with 10 bases between the two ends. The CDR3 has 13 residues. CDR1 SGDLS and CDR2 YYNGEE come from the germline V gene.

In the case of this clone: The same CDR3 arises from other DNA sequences in this sample as well. The V call is TRBV28, the J call TRBJ2-3; no clear D. CDR3 size: 11 residues. The germline gives CDR1 MDHEN, CDR2 SYDVKM. Between the trimmed V and J ends, which lost 6 bases and 6 bases, there was a span of 7 bases. The CDR3 DNA is TGTGCCAGCAGCCCGGCGGATACGCAGTATTTT. Encoded protein: CASSPADTQYF.

This chain links TRBV6-1 with TRBJ1-5; no firm D call. This CDR3 is 12 amino acids long. Trimming took off 2 bases at V and 9 bases at J, with 8 bases between the two ends. The germline gives CDR1 MNHNS, CDR2 SASEGT. This CDR3 reads CASSEILWPQHF. DNA for the CDR3: TGTGCCAGCAGTGAAATCCTTTGGCCCCAGCATTTT.

This clone has a single count. The V and J genes are TRBV27 and TRBJ2-1; 9 bases match TRBD1. CDR3 length: 16 amino acids. V shed 5 bases and J 5 bases; nucleotides not matched to a gene: 10. CDR1 is MNHEY and CDR2 is SMNVEV in the germline V gene (reference sequence). CDR3 nucleotide sequence: TGTGCCAGCAGTCCGTCACAGGGGGCCCGAGACAATGAGCAGTTCTTC. This sequence encodes CASSPSQGARDNEQFF.

The rearrangement joins TRBV19 to TRBJ2-1, with no clear D. V gave up 0 bases and J gave up 0 bases, with 6 bases separating them. This CDR3 region has 15 residues. CDR1 LNHDA and CDR2 SQIVND come from the germline V gene (reference sequence). CDR3 residues: CASSIEVGSYNEQFF. As DNA, the CDR3 is TGTGCCAGTAGTATAGAAGTTGGCTCCTACAATGAGCAGTTCTTC.